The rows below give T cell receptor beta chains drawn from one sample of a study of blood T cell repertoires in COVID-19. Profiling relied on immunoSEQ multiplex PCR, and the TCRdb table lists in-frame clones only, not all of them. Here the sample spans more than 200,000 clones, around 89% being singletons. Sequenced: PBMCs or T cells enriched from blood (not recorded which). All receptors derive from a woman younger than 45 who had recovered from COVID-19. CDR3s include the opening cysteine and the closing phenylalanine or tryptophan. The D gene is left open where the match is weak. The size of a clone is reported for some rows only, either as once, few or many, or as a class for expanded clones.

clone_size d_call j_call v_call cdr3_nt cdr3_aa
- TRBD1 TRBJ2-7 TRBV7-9 TGTGCCAGCAGCTCAGGGACAGGGCATACGATGCAGTACTTC CASSSGTGHTMQYF
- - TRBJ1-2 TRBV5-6 TGTGCCAGCAGCTTGGACAGGGGCTACACCTTC CASSLDRGYTF
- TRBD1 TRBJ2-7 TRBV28 TGTGCCAGCAGTCCGCGGACAGGGCCATACGAGCAGTACTTC CASSPRTGPYEQYF
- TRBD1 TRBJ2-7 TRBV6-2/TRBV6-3 TGTGCCAGCAGTTCGCCTCGGACAGGGGGTTTTTTTAGCTCCTACGAGCAGTACTTC CASSSPRTGGFFSSYEQYF
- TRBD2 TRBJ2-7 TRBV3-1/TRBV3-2 TGTGCCAGCAGCCCGACTAGCGGGAGCTCCTACGAGCAGTACTTC CASSPTSGSSYEQYF
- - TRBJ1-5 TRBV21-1 TGTGCCAGCAGCCCTCCGGGGGGGGTCCCTCATCAGCCCCAGCATTTT CASSPPGGVPHQPQHF
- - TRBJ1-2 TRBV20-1 TGCAGTGCTACTGACAGGACCACAAGGGGTGGTGGCTACACCTTC CSATDRTTRGGGYTF
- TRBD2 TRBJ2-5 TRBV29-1 TGCAGCGTTGAACTAGCGGGAGGGCCGGGGCTCGGAGAGACCCAGTACTTC CSVELAGGPGLGETQYF
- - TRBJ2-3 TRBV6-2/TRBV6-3 TGTGCCAGCAGTTCCTCCGAGATCGTCACAGATACGCAGTATTTT CASSSSEIVTDTQYF
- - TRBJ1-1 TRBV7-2 TGTGCCAGCAGCTTAGAAATGGCCGCTGAAGCTTTCTTT CASSLEMAAEAFF
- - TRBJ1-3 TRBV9 TGTGCCAGCATTCCCCAGGGAACTGGAAACACCATATATTTT CASIPQGTGNTIYF
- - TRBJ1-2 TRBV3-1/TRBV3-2 TGTGCCAGCAGCCAAGCCGCAGGTAACTATGGCTACACCTTC CASSQAAGNYGYTF
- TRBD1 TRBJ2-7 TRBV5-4 TGTGCCAGCAACGACAGGGGTAGCTCCTACGAGCAGTACTTC CASNDRGSSYEQYF
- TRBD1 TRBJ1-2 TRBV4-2 TGTGCCAGCAGTTCCGACAGGGGAAATACTCCGGGCTACACCTTC CASSSDRGNTPGYTF
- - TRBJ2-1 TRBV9 TGTGCCAGCAGCGTAGGCGGGTACCACAATGAGCAGTTCTTC CASSVGGYHNEQFF
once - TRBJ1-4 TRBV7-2 TGTGCCAGCAGCTTAGTAAGGACAGCAGCTAATGAAAAACTGTTTTTT CASSLVRTAANEKLFF
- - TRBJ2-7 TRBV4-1 TGCGCCAGCAGCCAAACGTCGTGGTCGGACGAGCAGTACTTC CASSQTSWSDEQYF
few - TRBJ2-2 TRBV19 TGTGCCAGTAGTATCGGGAAGTCGAGCGGGGAGCTGTTTTTT CASSIGKSSGELFF
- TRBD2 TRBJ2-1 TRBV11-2 TGTGCCAGCAGCTCTCCTCGGTCACGCGGGAGGGCTAAGGGGAATGAGCAGTTCTTC CASSSPRSRGRAKGNEQFF
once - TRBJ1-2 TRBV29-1 TGCAGCGTTGAAGGGGGCGCATATGGCTACACCTTC CSVEGGAYGYTF
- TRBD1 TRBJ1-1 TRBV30 TGTGCCCGAAGACAGGGGGTGAACACTGAAGCTTTCTTT CARRQGVNTEAFF
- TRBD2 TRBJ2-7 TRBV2 TGTGCCAGCAGTGAAGGGGCTAGCGGGAACTCCTACGAGCAGTACTTC CASSEGASGNSYEQYF
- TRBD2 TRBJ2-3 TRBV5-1 TGCGCCAGCAGCCCGACGAAGGATGGGACTAGCGGAGCCAGCACAGATACGCAGTATTTT CASSPTKDGTSGASTDTQYF
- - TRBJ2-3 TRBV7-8 TGTGCCAGCAGCTTAGGGGGCGGCGTATCTAGCACAGATACGCAGTATTTT CASSLGGGVSSTDTQYF
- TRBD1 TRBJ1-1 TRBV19 TGTGCCACCACACGCAGGGACAGGGACACTGAAGCTTTCTTT CATTRRDRDTEAFF
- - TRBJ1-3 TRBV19 TGTGCCAGTAGTCCTGGACTGGTCCCCATATATTTT CASSPGLVPIYF
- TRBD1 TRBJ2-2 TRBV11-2 TGTGCCAGCAGATCCCCGGGACAGGGCCCTTTGGACACCGGGGAGCTGTTTTTT CASRSPGQGPLDTGELFF
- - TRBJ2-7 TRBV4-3 TGCGCCAGCAGCCGGGGACTGCCTGGTAATATTTACGAGCAGTACTTC CASSRGLPGNIYEQYF
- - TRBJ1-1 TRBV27 TGTGCCAGCAGTCCAAGGCGGGGCACTGAAGCTTTCTTT CASSPRRGTEAFF
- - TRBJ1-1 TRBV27 TGTGCCAGCAGCCCAACAGGGAACACTGAAGCTTTCTTT CASSPTGNTEAFF
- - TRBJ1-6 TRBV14 TGTGCCAGCAGCCAAGAAGCCAGGGGTTCACCCCTCCACTTT CASSQEARGSPLHF
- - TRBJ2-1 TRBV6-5 TGTGCCAGCAGTTACTCGAGGAACGAGCAGTTCTTC CASSYSRNEQFF
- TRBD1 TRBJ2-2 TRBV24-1 TGTGCCACCAGTGGGACAGGGGCGAACACCGGGGAGCTGTTTTTT CATSGTGANTGELFF
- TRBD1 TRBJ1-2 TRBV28 TGTGCCAGCAGTTCCCCGGGACAGGGAACTGGATATGGCTACACCTTC CASSSPGQGTGYGYTF
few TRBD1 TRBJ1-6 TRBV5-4 TGTGCCAGCAGCTTACCCGGGACAGGAACTAATTCACCCCTCCACTTT CASSLPGTGTNSPLHF
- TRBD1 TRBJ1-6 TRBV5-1 TGCGCCAGCAGCTTGTCAGGGGGAACGAATTCACCCCTCCACTTT CASSLSGGTNSPLHF
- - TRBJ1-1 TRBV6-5 TGTGCCAGCACGGCCGACAGGAACACTGAAGCTTTCTTT CASTADRNTEAFF
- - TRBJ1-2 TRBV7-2 TGTGCCAGCAGCTTTCTGGCTCCGAACTATGGCTACACCTTC CASSFLAPNYGYTF
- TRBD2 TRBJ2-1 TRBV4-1 TGCGCCAGCAGTTTCTCCGGGACCTCAGGACTAGCTGAGCAGTTCTTC CASSFSGTSGLAEQFF
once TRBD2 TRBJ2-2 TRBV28 TGTGCCAGCAGTTTACGGTTACTAGCGGGAGGGCAGAACACCGGGGAGCTGTTTTTT CASSLRLLAGGQNTGELFF
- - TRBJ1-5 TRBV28 TGTGCCAGCAGTGGACTTAGCATAGCCCTAGGACAGCCCCAGCATTTT CASSGLSIALGQPQHF
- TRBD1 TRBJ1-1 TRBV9 TGTGCCAGCAGCGCAGGGGGCGGGGAGAACACTGAAGCTTTCTTT CASSAGGGENTEAFF
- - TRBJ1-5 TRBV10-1 TGCGCCAGCAGTGAGGTCGCCAGGGATTACGATCAGCCCCAGCATTTT CASSEVARDYDQPQHF
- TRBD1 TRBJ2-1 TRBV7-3 TGTGCCAGCAGCTCCGGGACAGGGGGACCTTACAATGAGCAGTTCTTC CASSSGTGGPYNEQFF
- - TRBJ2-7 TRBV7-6 TGTGCCAGCAGCTTAGTCGACAGCGACTCTAGGGAGCAGTACTTC CASSLVDSDSREQYF
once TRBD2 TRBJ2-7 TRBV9 TGTGCCAGCAGCGTAGGAGGTAGCGGGTCAGGCGAGCAGTACTTC CASSVGGSGSGEQYF
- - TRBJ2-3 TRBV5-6 TGTGCCAGCAGCTTGACTCAAGATACGCAGTATTTT CASSLTQDTQYF
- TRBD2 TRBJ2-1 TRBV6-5 TGTGCCAGCAGTATTAGCGGGAGGGCCGCTGAGCAGTTCTTC CASSISGRAAEQFF
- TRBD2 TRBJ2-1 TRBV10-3 TGTGCCATCAGTGAGTCGAAGAGGGTCGCGGGAGGGGACAATGAGCAGTTCTTC CAISESKRVAGGDNEQFF
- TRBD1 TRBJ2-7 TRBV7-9 TGTGCCAGCAGTCTCGGAAATTCAGGGGGTAGCTCCTACGAGCAGTACTTC CASSLGNSGGSSYEQYF
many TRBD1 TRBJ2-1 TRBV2 TGTGCCAGCCTCGGGACAGGGAGAGGCAATGAGCAGTTCTTC CASLGTGRGNEQFF
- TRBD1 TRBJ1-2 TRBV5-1 TGCGCCAGCAGCTTGGGGACAGGGGGCTTACCCTACACCTTC CASSLGTGGLPYTF
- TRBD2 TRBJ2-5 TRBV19 TGTGCCAGTAACCCCGGGGGGGGATTCCAAGAGACCCAGTACTTC CASNPGGGFQETQYF
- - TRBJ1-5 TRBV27 TGTGCCAGCAGTTTAACTCGCAGGGTCGATAATCAGCCCCAGCATTTT CASSLTRRVDNQPQHF
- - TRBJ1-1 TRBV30 TGTGCCTGGAGTGTAGGCAGGGAAGCTTTCTTT CAWSVGREAFF
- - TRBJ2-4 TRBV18 TGTGCCAGCTCACCACAGAGGCAACCGCCTAAAAACATTCAGTACTTC CASSPQRQPPKNIQYF
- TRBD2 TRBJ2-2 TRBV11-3 TGTGCCAGCAGCCCGCGATCGGGACTACAGAACACCGGGGAGCTGTTTTTT CASSPRSGLQNTGELFF
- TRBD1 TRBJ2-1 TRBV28 TGTGCCAGCAGTTTACCCATCGGGACAGGGGAAATGAGGCAGTTCTTC CASSLPIGTGEMRQFF
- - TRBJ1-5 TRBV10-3 TGTGCCATCAGTGAGTCGGGGGGAAACAATCAGCCCCAGCATTTT CAISESGGNNQPQHF